This TCR beta chain was identified during a study of CXCR3-negative and CXCR3-positive naive CD8 T cells. Subsets of CD8+ T cells were each sorted in triplicate at 300,000 or so cells apiece. CD45RO-CCR7+CD27+CD95- marked naive CD8+ T cells. General study findings and limits: The study found more hydrophobic TRB CDR3s in CXCR3-positive naive cells than in CXCR3-negative naive cells. Similarly elevated diversity marked both naive subsets, with memory CD8+ cells showing far lower diversity.

Germline V gives CDR1 DFQATT, CDR2 SNEGSKA (reference sequence). The CDR3 has 14 residues. Via 5' RACE with UMI labels, TRB cDNA libraries were prepared. Reprocessing the 5' RACE reads, TCRdb reports a single entry for every CDR3 protein and omits DNA. The table gives 50,000 or so distinct CDR3 sequences; the top ten clones make up 0.55% to 0.6% of it. As concerns this clonotype: The antigen is unknown.

The chain is built from TRBV20-1 and TRBJ1-3; no DNA is available, so the TRBD1 call from TCRdb remains unchecked. Sequenced input: naive CXCR3+ CD8+ T cells from blood. Subset indicated: CD45RO-CCR7+CD27+CD95- naive CD8+ T cells expressing CXCR3 (TNR3+). This TCR came from a human donor in good health. Some clones in this sample may be carry-over from other donors' samples. CDR3 region: CSALQAYSGNTIYF.